Listed here are 3 T cell receptor beta chains from one sample, sequenced in a study of blood T cell repertoires in COVID-19. The repertoire was sequenced with immunoSEQ multiplex PCR; TCRdb's copy has only in-frame clones and lacks some. The table records about 210,000 clones, roughly 82% of them present only once. Input material: peripheral blood. The receptors shown here come from a man between 45 and 60 years old with active or convalescent COVID-19.

The CDR3 loop is CASSLPLAGLNEQFF. The CDR3 DNA reads TGTGCCAGCAGCTTACCGCTAGCGGGCCTCAATGAGCAGTTCTTC. The rearrangement links TRBV7-9 to TRBJ2-1; 8 bases agree with TRBD2. CDR1 SEHNR and CDR2 FQNEAQ come from the germline V gene (reference sequence). The V segment lost 2 bases and the J segment 6 bases; nucleotides outside the gene matches: 6. The CDR3 has 15 amino acids. Drawing the rest from reference TRBV7-9 and TRBJ2-1, the complete variable domain is DTGVSQNPRHKITKRGQNVTFRCDPISEHNRLYWYRQTLGQGPEFLTYFQNEAQLEKSRLLSDRFSAERPKGSFSTLEIQRTEQGDSAMYLCASSLPLAGLNEQFFGPGTRLTVL.

This clone was seen a handful of times. The chain recombines TRBV6-2 or TRBV6-3 with TRBJ2-2; 7 nucleotides match TRBD1. Germline V gene sequence: CDR1 MNHEY, CDR2 SVGEGT. J gave up 7 bases and V 0 bases, and 5 bases lay outside the gene matches. The length of the CDR3 is 15 residues. The DNA of the CDR3 is TGTGCCAGCAGTTACTCGACAGGGATCGGCGGGGAGCTGTTTTTT. Amino acids: CASSYSTGIGGELFF.

This chain joins TRBV14 and TRBJ1-1; 11 bases align to TRBD1. Germline trimming cut 4 bases from V and 11 bases from J; bases unmatched to any gene: 12. Per the germline V gene, CDR1 is SGHDN and CDR2 is FVKESK. The CDR3 extends over 15 amino acids. CDR3 nucleotides: TGTGCCAGCAGCCCCCCCGGGACAGGGGGGCTGTATGCTTTCTTT. This translates into CASSPPGTGGLYAFF.